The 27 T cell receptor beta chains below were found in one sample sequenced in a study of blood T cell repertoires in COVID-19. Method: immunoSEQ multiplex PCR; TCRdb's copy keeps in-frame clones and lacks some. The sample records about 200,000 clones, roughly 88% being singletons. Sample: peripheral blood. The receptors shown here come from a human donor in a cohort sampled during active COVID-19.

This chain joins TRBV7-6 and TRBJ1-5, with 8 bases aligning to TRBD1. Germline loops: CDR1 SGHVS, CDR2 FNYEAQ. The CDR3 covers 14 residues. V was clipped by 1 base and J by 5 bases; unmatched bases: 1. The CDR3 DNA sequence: TGTGCCAGCAGCTTAGGGACAGGGCATCAGCCCCAGCATTTT. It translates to CASSLGTGHQPQHF.

This CDR3 reads CASKLGAGGYTF. DNA of the CDR3: TGTGCCAGCAAATTAGGGGCCGGCGGCTACACCTTC. This chain uses TRBV21-1 with TRBJ1-2; the table's D gene call, TRBD1, was not cross checked with the DNA. TRBV21-1 is a pseudogene locus. There are 12 residues in the CDR3.

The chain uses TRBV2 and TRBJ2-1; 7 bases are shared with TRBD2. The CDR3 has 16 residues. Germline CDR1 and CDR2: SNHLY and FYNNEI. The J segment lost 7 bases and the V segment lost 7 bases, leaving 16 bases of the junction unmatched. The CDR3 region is CASTTFSAGVGNEQFF. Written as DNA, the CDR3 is TGTGCCAGCACCACCTTTAGTGCGGGGGTTGGGAATGAGCAGTTCTTC.

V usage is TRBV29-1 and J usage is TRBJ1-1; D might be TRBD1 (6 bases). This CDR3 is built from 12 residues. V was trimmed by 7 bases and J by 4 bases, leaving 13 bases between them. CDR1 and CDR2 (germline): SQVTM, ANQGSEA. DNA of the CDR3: TGCAGCGGAGAAATGACAGGCACTGAAGCTTTCTTT. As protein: CSGEMTGTEAFF.

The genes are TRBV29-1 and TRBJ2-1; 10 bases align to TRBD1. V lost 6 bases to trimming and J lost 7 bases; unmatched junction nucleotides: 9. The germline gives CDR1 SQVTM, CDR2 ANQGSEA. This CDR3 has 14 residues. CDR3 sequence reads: CSVPRRTGGNEQFF. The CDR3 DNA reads TGCAGCGTCCCCCGACGGACAGGGGGGAATGAGCAGTTCTTC.

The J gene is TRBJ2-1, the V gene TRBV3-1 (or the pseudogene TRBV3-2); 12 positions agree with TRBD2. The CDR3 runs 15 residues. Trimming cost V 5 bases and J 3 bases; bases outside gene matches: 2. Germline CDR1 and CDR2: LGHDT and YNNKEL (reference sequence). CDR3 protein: CASSASGGDYNEQFF. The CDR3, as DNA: TGTGCCAGCAGCGCTAGCGGGGGGGACTACAATGAGCAGTTCTTC.

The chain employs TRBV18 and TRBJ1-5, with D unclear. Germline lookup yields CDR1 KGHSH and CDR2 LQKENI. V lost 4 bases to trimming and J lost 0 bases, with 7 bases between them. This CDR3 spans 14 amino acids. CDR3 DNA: TGTGCCAGCTCACGAGACTATAGCAATCAGCCCCAGCATTTT. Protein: CASSRDYSNQPQHF.

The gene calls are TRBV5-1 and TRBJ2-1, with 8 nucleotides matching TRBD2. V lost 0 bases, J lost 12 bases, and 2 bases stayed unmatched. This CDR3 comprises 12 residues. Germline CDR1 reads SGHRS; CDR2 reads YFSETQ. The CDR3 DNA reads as TGCGCCAGCAGCTTGGAAGCGGGAGCGCAGTTCTTC. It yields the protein CASSLEAGAQFF. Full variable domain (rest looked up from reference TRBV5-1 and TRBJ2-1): KAGVTQTPRYLIKTRGQQVTLSCSPISGHRSVSWYQQTPGQGLQFLFEYFSETQRNKGNFPGRFSGRQFSNSRSEMNVSTLELGDSALYLCASSLEAGAQFFGPGTRLTVL.

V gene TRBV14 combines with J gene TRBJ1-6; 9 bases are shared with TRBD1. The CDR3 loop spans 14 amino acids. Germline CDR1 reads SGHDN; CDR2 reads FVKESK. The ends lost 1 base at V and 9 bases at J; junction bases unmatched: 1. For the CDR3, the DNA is TGTGCCAGCAGCCAAGGGACAGGGGCTTCACCCCTCCACTTT. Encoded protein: CASSQGTGASPLHF.

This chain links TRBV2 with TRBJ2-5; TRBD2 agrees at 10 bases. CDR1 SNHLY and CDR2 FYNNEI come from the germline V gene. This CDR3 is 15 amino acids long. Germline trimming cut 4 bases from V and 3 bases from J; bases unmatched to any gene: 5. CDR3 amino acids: CASSGSSGREETQYF. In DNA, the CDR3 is TGTGCCAGCAGTGGATCCAGCGGGAGGGAAGAGACCCAGTACTTC.

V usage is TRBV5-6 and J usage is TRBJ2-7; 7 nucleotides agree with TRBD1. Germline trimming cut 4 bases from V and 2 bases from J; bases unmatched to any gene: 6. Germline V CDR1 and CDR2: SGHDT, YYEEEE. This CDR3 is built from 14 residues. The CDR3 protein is CASSSHRGTYEQYF. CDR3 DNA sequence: TGTGCCAGCAGCAGTCACAGGGGAACCTACGAGCAGTACTTC.

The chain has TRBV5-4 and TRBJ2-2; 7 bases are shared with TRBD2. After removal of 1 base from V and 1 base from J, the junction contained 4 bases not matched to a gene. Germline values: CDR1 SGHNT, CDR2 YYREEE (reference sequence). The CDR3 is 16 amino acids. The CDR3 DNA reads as TGTGCCAGCAGCTTGAGGGGCGGGAGGAACACCGGGGAGCTGTTTTTT. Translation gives CASSLRGGRNTGELFF.

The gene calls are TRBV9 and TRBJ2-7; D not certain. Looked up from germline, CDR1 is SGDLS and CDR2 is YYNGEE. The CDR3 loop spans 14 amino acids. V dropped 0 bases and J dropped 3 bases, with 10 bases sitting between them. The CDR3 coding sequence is TGTGCCAGCAGCGTAGGTGCTGACAACTACGAGCAGTACTTC. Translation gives CASSVGADNYEQYF.

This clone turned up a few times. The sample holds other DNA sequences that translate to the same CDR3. CDR3 in DNA: TGTGCCAGCAGTCTCAGGGATAGCAATCAGCCCCAGCATTTT. Its protein product is CASSLRDSNQPQHF. V and J are TRBV28 and TRBJ1-5, with D possibly matching TRBD1 (5 bases). The CDR3 contains 14 residues. V lost 5 bases, J lost 0 bases, and 8 bases lay in between. CDR1 is MDHEN, CDR2 SYDVKM, per germline.

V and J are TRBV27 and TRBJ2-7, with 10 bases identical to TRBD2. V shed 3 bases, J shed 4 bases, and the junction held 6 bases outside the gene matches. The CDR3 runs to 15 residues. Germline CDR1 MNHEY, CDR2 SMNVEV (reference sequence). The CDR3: CASSFKAGGPYEQYF. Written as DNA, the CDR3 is TGTGCCAGCAGTTTCAAAGCGGGAGGGCCTTACGAGCAGTACTTC.

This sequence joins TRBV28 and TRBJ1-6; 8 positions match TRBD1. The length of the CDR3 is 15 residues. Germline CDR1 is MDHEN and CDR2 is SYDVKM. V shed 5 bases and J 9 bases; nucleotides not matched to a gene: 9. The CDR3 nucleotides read TGTGCCAGCAGTCCGCTGGACAGGGTAGGTTCACCCCTCCACTTT. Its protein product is CASSPLDRVGSPLHF.

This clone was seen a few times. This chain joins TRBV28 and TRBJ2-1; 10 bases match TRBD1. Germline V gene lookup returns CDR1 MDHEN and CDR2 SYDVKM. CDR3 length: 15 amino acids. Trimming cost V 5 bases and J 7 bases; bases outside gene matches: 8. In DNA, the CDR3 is TGTGCCAGCAGTGTCTGGACAGGGGGTCAAAATGAGCAGTTCTTC. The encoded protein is CASSVWTGGQNEQFF.

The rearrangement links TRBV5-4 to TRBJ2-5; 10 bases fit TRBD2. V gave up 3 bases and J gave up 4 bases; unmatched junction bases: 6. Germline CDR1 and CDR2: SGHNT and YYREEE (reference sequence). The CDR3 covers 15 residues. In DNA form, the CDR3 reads TGTGCCAGCAGCTCCCGCAGCGGGAGGGGAGAGACCCAGTACTTC. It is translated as CASSSRSGRGETQYF.

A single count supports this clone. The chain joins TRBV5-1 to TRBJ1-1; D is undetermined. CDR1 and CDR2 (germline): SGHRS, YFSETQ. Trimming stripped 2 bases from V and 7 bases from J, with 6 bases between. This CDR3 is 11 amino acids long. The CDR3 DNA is TGCGCCAGCAGCTTCTCCAGTGAAGCTTTCTTT. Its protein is CASSFSSEAFF.

The CDR3 DNA reads as TGTGCCAGCAGTCCTCCGGGGACAGCGAGCTCCTACGAGCAGTACTTC. Translating gives CASSPPGTASSYEQYF. The V gene is TRBV25-1, the J gene TRBJ2-7; TRBD1 matches at 7 bases. Trimming removed 5 bases from V and 0 bases from J; junction bases left unmatched: 10. CDR1 and CDR2 from the germline V gene are MGHDK and SYGVNS. The CDR3 extends over 16 amino acids.

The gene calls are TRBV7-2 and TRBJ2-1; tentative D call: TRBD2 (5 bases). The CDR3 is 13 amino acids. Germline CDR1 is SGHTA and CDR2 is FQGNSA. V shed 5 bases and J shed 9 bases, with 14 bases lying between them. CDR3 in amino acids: CASSQSLVLEQFF. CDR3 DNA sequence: TGTGCCAGCAGCCAATCACTAGTCCTTGAGCAGTTCTTC.

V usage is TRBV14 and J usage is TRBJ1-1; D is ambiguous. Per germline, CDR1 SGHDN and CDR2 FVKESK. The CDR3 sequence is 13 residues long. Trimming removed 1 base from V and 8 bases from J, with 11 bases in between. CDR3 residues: CASSQVIGGEAFF. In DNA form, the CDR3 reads TGTGCCAGCAGCCAAGTTATCGGAGGGGAAGCTTTCTTT.

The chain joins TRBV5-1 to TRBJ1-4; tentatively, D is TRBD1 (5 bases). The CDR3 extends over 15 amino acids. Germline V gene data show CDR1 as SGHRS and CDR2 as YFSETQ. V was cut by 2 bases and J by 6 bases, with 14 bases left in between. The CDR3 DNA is TGCGCCAGCAGCTTTGGCGGGACTAATGATGAAAAACTGTTTTTT. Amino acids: CASSFGGTNDEKLFF.

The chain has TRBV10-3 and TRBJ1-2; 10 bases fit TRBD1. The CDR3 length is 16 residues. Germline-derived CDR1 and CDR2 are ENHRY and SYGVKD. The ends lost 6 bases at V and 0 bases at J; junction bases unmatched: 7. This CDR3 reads CAISPGQGTANYGYTF. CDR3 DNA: TGTGCCATCAGCCCGGGACAGGGGACAGCTAACTATGGCTACACCTTC.

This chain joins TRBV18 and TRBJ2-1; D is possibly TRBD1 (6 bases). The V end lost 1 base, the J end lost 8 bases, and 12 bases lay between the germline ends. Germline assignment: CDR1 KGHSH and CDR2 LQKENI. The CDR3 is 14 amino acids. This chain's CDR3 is CASSPQAGADEQFF. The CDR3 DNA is TGTGCCAGCTCACCACAGGCAGGGGCGGATGAGCAGTTCTTC.

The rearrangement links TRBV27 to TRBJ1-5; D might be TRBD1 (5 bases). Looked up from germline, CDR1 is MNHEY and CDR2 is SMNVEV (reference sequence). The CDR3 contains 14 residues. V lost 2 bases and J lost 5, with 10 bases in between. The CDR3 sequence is CASSLRGNYQPQHF. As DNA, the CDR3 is TGTGCCAGCAGTTTAAGGGGTAACTATCAGCCCCAGCATTTT.

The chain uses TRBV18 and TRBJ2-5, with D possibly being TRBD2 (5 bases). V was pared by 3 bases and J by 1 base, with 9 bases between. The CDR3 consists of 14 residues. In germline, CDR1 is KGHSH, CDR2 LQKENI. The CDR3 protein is CASSPSLAQETQYF. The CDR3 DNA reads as TGTGCCAGCTCACCGTCCCTAGCCCAAGAGACCCAGTACTTC.